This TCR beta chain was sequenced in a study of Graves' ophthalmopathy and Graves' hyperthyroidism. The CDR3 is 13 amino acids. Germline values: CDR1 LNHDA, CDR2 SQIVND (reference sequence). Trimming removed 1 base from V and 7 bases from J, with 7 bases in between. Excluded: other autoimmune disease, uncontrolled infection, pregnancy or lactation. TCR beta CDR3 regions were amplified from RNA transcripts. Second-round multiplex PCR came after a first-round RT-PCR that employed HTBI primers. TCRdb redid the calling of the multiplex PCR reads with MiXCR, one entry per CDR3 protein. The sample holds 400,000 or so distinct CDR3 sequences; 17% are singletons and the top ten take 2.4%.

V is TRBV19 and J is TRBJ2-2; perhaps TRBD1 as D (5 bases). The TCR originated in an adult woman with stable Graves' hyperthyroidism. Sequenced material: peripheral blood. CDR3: CASSIVGLGELFF. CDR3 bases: TGTGCCAGTAGTATAGTGGGGCTCGGGGAGCTGTTTTTT.